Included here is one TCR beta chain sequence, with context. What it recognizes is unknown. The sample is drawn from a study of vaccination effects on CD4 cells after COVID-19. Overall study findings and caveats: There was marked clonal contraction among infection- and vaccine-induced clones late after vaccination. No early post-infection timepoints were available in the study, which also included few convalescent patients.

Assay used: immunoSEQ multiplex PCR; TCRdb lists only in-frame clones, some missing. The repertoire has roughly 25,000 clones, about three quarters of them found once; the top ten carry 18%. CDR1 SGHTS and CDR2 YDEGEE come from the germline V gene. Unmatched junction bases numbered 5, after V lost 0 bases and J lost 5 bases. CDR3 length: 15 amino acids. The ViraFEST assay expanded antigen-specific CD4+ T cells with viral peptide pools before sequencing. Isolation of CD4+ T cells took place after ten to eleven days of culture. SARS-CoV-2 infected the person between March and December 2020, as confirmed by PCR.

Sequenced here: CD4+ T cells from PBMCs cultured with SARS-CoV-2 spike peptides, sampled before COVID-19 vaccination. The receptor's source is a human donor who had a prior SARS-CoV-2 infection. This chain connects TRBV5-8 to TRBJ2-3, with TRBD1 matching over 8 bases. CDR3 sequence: CASSLVGRGLDTQYF. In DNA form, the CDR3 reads TGTGCCAGCAGCTTGGTTGGCAGGGGGCTAGATACGCAGTATTTT.